This TCR beta chain was recovered during a study of CD8 T cells in Susac syndrome. Findings of the study overall: The study's TCR sequencing and HLA analysis covered a relatively small number of individuals, and the study acknowledged this.

When the RNA was reverse transcribed, random hexamers were used with an input of about 0.45 to 1 ug. With immunoSEQ multiplex PCR, TCR beta CDR3 was amplified across 54 Vbeta and 13 Jbeta. Each CDR3 protein gets one entry after TCRdb re-called the immunoSEQ multiplex PCR reads with MiXCR. The sample lists roughly 110,000 distinct CDR3 sequences; around 90% were seen once. This clonotype showed up just once. Its antigen is unidentified. V lost 7 bases and J lost 4, with 13 bases in between. Germline V lookup: CDR1 SQVTM, CDR2 ANQGSEA. CDR3 length: 13 amino acids. Negative isolation was used for CD8+ and CD4+ T cells and FACS enrichment for TEMRA cells.

Sequencing input: CD4+ T cells from PBMCs. This chain connects TRBV29-1 to TRBJ2-2; no clear D gene. This receptor was taken from a human donor in good health. The DNA for the CDR3 is TGCAGCGCTCGGACGTATACCACCGGGGAGCTGTTTTTT. The encoded protein is CSARTYTTGELFF.